One sample yielded the 26 T cell receptor beta chains listed below, sequenced in a study of monozygotic twins with inflammatory bowel disease. With the 5' RACE reads reprocessed, TCRdb shows one record per CDR3 protein and no DNA. The table lists about 450,000 distinct CDR3 sequences. The specimen was blood. These receptors all stem from a human donor with ulcerative colitis or Crohn's disease, or a healthy co-twin of an affected twin (not recorded which).

The gene calls are TRBV7-2 and TRBJ2-1; TCRdb's D call, TRBD1, is unchecked because there is no DNA. Germline CDR1 is SGHTA and CDR2 is FQGNSA. This CDR3 has 14 amino acids. The CDR3 protein is CASNLDRTNNEHFF.

The genes are TRBV7-2 and TRBJ2-5; TCRdb selects TRBD2, and the lack of DNA leaves this call unchecked. The CDR3 is made up of 16 amino acids. Germline V gene data show CDR1 as SGHTA and CDR2 as FQGNSA. The CDR3 sequence is CASSLASGGRRETQYF.

CDR3: CASSPSGNGYEQYF. J is TRBJ2-7 and V is TRBV7-9; the TCRdb call, TRBD1, lacks DNA for checking. The CDR3 is 14 residues long. Germline V gene sequence: CDR1 SEHNR, CDR2 FQNEAQ (reference sequence).

The chain joins TRBV3-1 to TRBJ2-7. Germline-derived CDR1 and CDR2 are LGHDT and YNNKEL (reference sequence). This CDR3 is 14 amino acids long. The CDR3: CASSQGFPIGEQYF.

The V and J genes are TRBV12-3 or TRBV12-4 and TRBJ1-1; TCRdb's assignment of TRBD1 cannot be checked, as there is no DNA. The CDR3 is 17 amino acids. The CDR3 protein is CASKGMGQGGWNTEAFF.

V is TRBV4-2 and J is TRBJ2-7; with no DNA, the TCRdb D assignment of TRBD1 cannot be verified. CDR3 length: 15 amino acids. From germline, CDR1 is LGHNA and CDR2 YNFKEQ. CDR3 region: CASSPTGLGSGEQYF.

The chain carries TRBV30 and TRBJ2-2; as DNA is missing, the TRBD1 call by TCRdb cannot be tested. Per the germline V gene, CDR1 is GTSNPN and CDR2 is SVGIG (reference sequence). The CDR3 has 15 amino acids. This CDR3 is CAWSVYGGGTGELFF. Looking up the rest from reference TRBV30 and TRBJ2-2 gives the full variable domain: SQTIHQWPATLVQPVGSPLSLECTVEGTSNPNLYWYRQAAGRGLQLLFYSVGIGQISSEVPQNLSASRPQDRQFILSSKKLLLSDSGFYLCAWSVYGGGTGELFFGEGSRLTVL.

The chain couples TRBV18 to TRBJ2-1; the TCRdb call, TRBD2, lacks DNA for checking. CDR1 KGHSH and CDR2 LQKENI come from the germline V gene. The CDR3 is made up of 16 amino acids. The CDR3 loop is CASSPPASGFNNEQFF.

This chain links TRBV5-1 with TRBJ2-3; TCRdb calls TRBD1, which cannot be checked without DNA. The germline V gene encodes CDR1 SGHRS and CDR2 YFSETQ. The CDR3 has 15 amino acids. CDR3 region: CASSNGTVGTDTQYF.

The chain employs TRBV28 and TRBJ2-7; TCRdb indicates TRBD2, and absent DNA this call remains unverified. The germline V gene has CDR1 MDHEN and CDR2 SYDVKM. The CDR3 totals 18 residues. The CDR3: CASSPLFWTSGRTYEQYF.

Here the CDR3 reads CASSFAGNEQFF. V gene TRBV7-8 combines with J gene TRBJ2-1. Germline assignment: CDR1 SGHVS and CDR2 FQNEAQ. The CDR3 is made up of 12 amino acids.

CDR3 amino acids: CASSLELETDTQYF. The rearrangement uses TRBV9 and TRBJ2-3; TCRdb indicates TRBD2, and absent DNA this call remains unverified. The CDR3 covers 14 residues. The germline gives CDR1 SGDLS, CDR2 YYNGEE.

This chain joins TRBV7-2 and TRBJ1-5. The CDR3 extends over 13 amino acids. Germline values: CDR1 SGHTA, CDR2 FQGNSA. This CDR3 reads CASSPFDNQPQHF.

V and J are TRBV5-1 and TRBJ2-3. This CDR3 comprises 15 residues. The germline V gene encodes CDR1 SGHRS and CDR2 YFSETQ. The CDR3 sequence is CASSLQTGSTDTQYF.

CDR3 amino acids: CASSLDTLPYEQYF. The rearrangement joins TRBV5-1 to TRBJ2-7. CDR3 length: 14 amino acids. Per the germline V gene, CDR1 is SGHRS and CDR2 is YFSETQ.

V is TRBV12-3 or TRBV12-4 and J is TRBJ1-5; TCRdb's D call of TRBD1 is untestable without DNA. The CDR3 loop spans 16 amino acids. CDR3 region: CASSTPPGQGGQPQHF.

This chain links TRBV27 with TRBJ1-4; the D gene TCRdb calls, TRBD1, cannot be checked with no DNA. Germline CDR1 reads MNHEY; CDR2 reads SMNVEV (reference sequence). This CDR3 region has 14 residues. This chain's CDR3 is CASSLQGIGEKLFF.

The V and J genes are TRBV28 and TRBJ2-2; lacking DNA, the TRBD1 call made by TCRdb goes unchecked. The germline gives CDR1 MDHEN, CDR2 SYDVKM. CDR3 length: 13 amino acids. The CDR3 loop is CASSGQPTGELFF. Filled out from reference TRBV28 and TRBJ2-2, the complete variable domain reads DVKVTQSSRYLVKRTGEKVFLECVQDMDHENMFWYRQDPGLGLRLIYFSYDVKMKEKGDIPEGYSVSREKKERFSLILESASTNQTSMYLCASSGQPTGELFFGEGSRLTVL.

The chain has TRBV28 and TRBJ2-5; the D call from TCRdb, TRBD2, cannot be confirmed without DNA. The CDR3 length is 15 residues. CDR1 is MDHEN and CDR2 is SYDVKM in the germline V gene. CDR3 loop: CASSLASGGQETQYF.

The rearrangement links TRBV7-9 to TRBJ1-3; no DNA is available, so the TRBD1 call from TCRdb remains unchecked. CDR1 SEHNR and CDR2 FQNEAQ come from the germline V gene (reference sequence). The CDR3 extends over 17 amino acids. The CDR3: CASSVPGTANSGNTIYF.

This chain uses TRBV19 with TRBJ2-7; TCRdb indicates TRBD1, and absent DNA this call remains unverified. CDR1 LNHDA and CDR2 SQIVND come from the germline V gene (reference sequence). CDR3 size: 15 residues. The CDR3 is CASSIRGQGTYEQYF.

The gene calls are TRBV5-6 and TRBJ1-2. Germline lookup yields CDR1 SGHDT and CDR2 YYEEEE. The CDR3 consists of 14 residues. CDR3 loop: CASSLASTNYGYTF.

The chain recombines TRBV5-1 with TRBJ1-6; absent DNA, TCRdb's TRBD1 call cannot be checked. CDR3 size: 13 residues. Germline V lookup: CDR1 SGHRS, CDR2 YFSETQ. This chain's CDR3 is CASSAEGVPPLHF.

The chain employs TRBV7-2 and TRBJ2-3; the TCRdb D gene call, TRBD2, has no DNA to confirm it. Germline V gene lookup returns CDR1 SGHTA and CDR2 FQGNSA. CDR3 length: 15 residues. CDR3 protein: CASSRTGLRTDTQYF.

This chain joins TRBV6-5 and TRBJ2-7. The CDR3 loop spans 15 amino acids. The V gene's germline CDR1 is MNHEY and CDR2 SVGAGI. The CDR3 loop reads CASSYFKRGLYEQYF.

This chain joins TRBV10-3 and TRBJ2-7; with no DNA, the TCRdb D assignment of TRBD1 cannot be verified. Looked up from germline, CDR1 is ENHRY and CDR2 is SYGVKD. The CDR3 loop spans 13 amino acids. CDR3: CATKTAGFYEQYF.